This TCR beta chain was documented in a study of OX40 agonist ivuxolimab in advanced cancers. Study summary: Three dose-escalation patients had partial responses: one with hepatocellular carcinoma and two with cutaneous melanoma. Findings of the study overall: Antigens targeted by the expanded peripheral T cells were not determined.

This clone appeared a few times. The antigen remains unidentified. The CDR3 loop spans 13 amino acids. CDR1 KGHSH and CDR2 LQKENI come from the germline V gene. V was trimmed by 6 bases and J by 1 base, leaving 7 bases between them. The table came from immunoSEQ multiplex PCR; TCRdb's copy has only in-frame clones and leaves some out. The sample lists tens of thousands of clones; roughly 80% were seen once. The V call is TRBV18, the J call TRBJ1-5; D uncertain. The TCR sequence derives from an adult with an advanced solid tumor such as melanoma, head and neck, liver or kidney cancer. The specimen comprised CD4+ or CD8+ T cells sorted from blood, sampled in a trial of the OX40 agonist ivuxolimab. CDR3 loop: CASSPESNQPQHF. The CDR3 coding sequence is TGTGCCAGCTCCCCCGAAAGCAATCAGCCCCAGCATTTT.